This T cell receptor beta chain was sequenced for a study of OX40 agonist ivuxolimab in advanced cancers. TCRdb's table, derived via immunoSEQ multiplex PCR, lists solely in-frame clones and lacks some. This table has about 80,000 clones, 84% appearing once. Whole-study findings and limits: The study did not work out the antigen specificity of the expanded peripheral T cells. Relative to CD4+ cells, CD8+ T cells on average had more expanded clones.

No patient had autoimmune disease or received systemic immunosuppression. Of note for this clone: What it binds is not known.

Germline loops: CDR1 SGHDT, CDR2 YYEEEE. The junction had 8 bases not matched to a gene; V was cut back by 4 bases and J by 2 bases. The CDR3 extends over 16 amino acids. The TCR sequence derives from an adult with an advanced solid tumor such as melanoma, head and neck, liver or kidney cancer. The specimen comprised CD4+ or CD8+ T cells sorted from blood, sampled in a trial of the OX40 agonist ivuxolimab. V and J are TRBV5-6 and TRBJ2-3, with 9 bases lining up with TRBD1. The CDR3 coding sequence is TGTGCCAGCAGCCTGGGGGGACAGGGTTACACAGATACGCAGTATTTT. Residues: CASSLGGQGYTDTQYF.